Below are 15 T cell receptor beta chains sequenced from a single sample in a study of blood T cell repertoires in COVID-19. The data were produced by immunoSEQ multiplex PCR, yet TCRdb's version contains in-frame clones alone and is incomplete. The sample records hundreds of thousands of clones, more than 85% being singletons. Sample: peripheral blood. These receptors all stem from a man aged 65 to 79 with acute or convalescent COVID-19.

The V gene is TRBV10-3, the J gene TRBJ1-6, with 8 bases identical to TRBD1. Germline CDR1 and CDR2: ENHRY and SYGVKD. The junction had 16 bases not matched to a gene; V was cut back by 11 bases and J by 13 bases. The CDR3 length is 14 residues. CDR3 residues: CASGQGELLGPLHF. CDR3 nucleotide sequence: TGTGCCTCAGGACAGGGAGAGCTCCTAGGGCCCCTCCACTTT.

The chain is built from TRBV5-1 and TRBJ1-3, with TRBD1 identical over 7 bases. With 5 bases clipped from V and 2 bases from J, the junction kept 7 bases outside the gene matches. Germline lookup yields CDR1 SGHRS and CDR2 YFSETQ. This CDR3 comprises 15 residues. DNA of the CDR3: TGCGCCAGCAGGTCCCAGGGGGTCACTGGAAACACCATATATTTT. Its protein is CASRSQGVTGNTIYF.

This clone has just one count. The V gene is TRBV7-2, the J gene TRBJ1-4, with 8 bases identical to TRBD1. Per germline, CDR1 SGHTA and CDR2 FQGNSA. The CDR3 spans 16 residues. With 3 bases clipped from V and 7 bases from J, the junction kept 10 bases outside the gene matches. The CDR3, as DNA: TGTGCCAGCAGCTTGGGGGACAGGACATCGGCTGAAAAACTGTTTTTT. It is translated as CASSLGDRTSAEKLFF.

The chain combines TRBV28 with TRBJ2-5; D gene ambiguous. Germline lookup yields CDR1 MDHEN and CDR2 SYDVKM. CDR3 length: 13 amino acids. The V and J ends lost 6 bases and 1 base respectively, with 9 bases between them. CDR3 DNA: TGTGCCAGCAGCTTAGGAGTCCAAGAGACCCAGTACTTC. Its translation is CASSLGVQETQYF.

In its sample, this clone was seen once. V gene TRBV6-5 combines with J gene TRBJ2-3, with D tentatively TRBD2 (5 bases). The germline gives CDR1 MNHEY, CDR2 SVGAGI. The V and J ends lost 8 bases and 0 bases respectively, with 12 bases between them. The CDR3 covers 14 residues. CDR3 residues: CASRPGGSTDTQYF. CDR3 nucleotides: TGTGCCAGCCGACCGGGCGGGAGCACAGATACGCAGTATTTT.

The CDR3 DNA sequence: TGCGCCAGCAGCTTTGGTTCAGGGAGCAATCAGCCCCAGCATTTT. It translates to CASSFGSGSNQPQHF. The J gene is TRBJ1-5, the V gene TRBV5-1; tentative D call: TRBD1 (5 bases). The CDR3 has 15 amino acids. V was cut by 2 bases and J by 1 base, with 10 bases left in between. Germline V gives CDR1 SGHRS, CDR2 YFSETQ. Complete variable domain (other parts from reference TRBV5-1 and TRBJ1-5): KAGVTQTPRYLIKTRGQQVTLSCSPISGHRSVSWYQQTPGQGLQFLFEYFSETQRNKGNFPGRFSGRQFSNSRSEMNVSTLELGDSALYLCASSFGSGSNQPQHFGDGTRLSIL.

The chain couples TRBV3-1 (or the pseudogene TRBV3-2) to TRBJ2-7, with a weak D call TRBD2 (6 bases). Per the germline V gene, CDR1 is LGHDT and CDR2 is YNNKEL (reference sequence). The V end lost 8 bases, the J end lost 2 bases, and 13 bases lay between the germline ends. This CDR3 has 13 amino acids. CDR3 region: CASSGTPAYEQYF. The DNA for the CDR3 is TGTGCCAGCTCCGGGACTCCGGCCTACGAGCAGTACTTC.

The V gene is TRBV28, the J gene TRBJ1-3; D possibly corresponds to TRBD1 (6 bases). V was clipped by 4 bases and J by 8 bases, with 18 bases between them. CDR1 is MDHEN and CDR2 is SYDVKM in the germline V gene. This CDR3 is 15 amino acids long. This chain's CDR3 is CASSSGPGEWYTIYF. For the CDR3, the DNA is TGTGCCAGCAGTTCCGGTCCAGGGGAATGGTACACCATATATTTT.

This chain uses TRBV19 with TRBJ1-2, with D uncertain. The V gene's germline CDR1 is LNHDA and CDR2 SQIVND (reference sequence). V shed 1 base and J shed 8 bases, with 14 bases lying between them. The CDR3 runs to 14 residues. Written as DNA, the CDR3 is TGTGCCAGTAGTATAGCCACGGGGAATTGGGGCTACACCTTC. Residues: CASSIATGNWGYTF.

The rearrangement joins TRBV4-3 to TRBJ1-4; maybe TRBD1 (5 bases). Trimming removed 2 bases from V and 13 bases from J, with 23 bases in between. Germline loops: CDR1 LGHNA, CDR2 YSLEER. This CDR3 has 16 amino acids. The CDR3 region has the DNA TGCGCCAGCAGCCAAACCTCGGGGCGGGGGGTATATAGACTGTTTTTT. Protein: CASSQTSGRGVYRLFF.

The rearrangement uses TRBV11-1 and TRBJ2-5; a weak D match, TRBD2 (5 bases). The CDR3 sequence is 13 residues long. Germline lookup yields CDR1 SGHAT and CDR2 FQDESV (reference sequence). V was shortened by 5 bases and J by 5 bases, with 12 bases between the two germline ends. CDR3 protein: CASSARGVETQYF. Here the CDR3 DNA reads TGTGCCAGCAGCGCCCGGGGAGTGGAGACCCAGTACTTC.

V is TRBV28 and J is TRBJ1-2; 7 nucleotides agree with TRBD1. CDR3 size: 15 residues. With 5 bases clipped from V and 6 bases from J, the junction kept 12 bases outside the gene matches. Germline V gives CDR1 MDHEN, CDR2 SYDVKM. In nucleotides, the CDR3 is TGTGCCAGCAGTCAAGGACAGGCAGGGGACCATGGCTACACCTTC. Its translation is CASSQGQAGDHGYTF.

The chain uses TRBV6-5 and TRBJ2-5; TRBD2 agrees at 8 bases. Losses at the gene ends were 6 bases for V and 5 bases for J; bases not matched to a gene: 5. The CDR3 is 13 residues long. Germline V CDR1 and CDR2: MNHEY, SVGAGI. Written as DNA, the CDR3 is TGTGCCAGCAGGCTAGCGGGTCAGGAGACCCAGTACTTC. Translating it yields CASRLAGQETQYF.

The chain links TRBV27 to TRBJ1-6; TRBD1 agrees at 8 bases. After removal of 6 bases from V and 7 bases from J, the junction contained 8 bases not matched to a gene. Germline lookup yields CDR1 MNHEY and CDR2 SMNVEV (reference sequence). This CDR3 has 15 amino acids. The CDR3 spells CASSWQGAGNSPLHF. CDR3 in DNA: TGTGCCAGCAGCTGGCAGGGGGCTGGGAATTCACCCCTCCACTTT.

This chain uses TRBV7-9 with TRBJ1-4; D is undetermined. The germline CDR1 and CDR2 sequences are SEHNR and FQNEAQ (reference sequence). Trimming pared 6 bases from V and 0 bases from J, leaving 8 bases between. The CDR3 extends over 14 amino acids. The CDR3 DNA reads as TGTGCCAGCAGTGTCGGGACAACTAATGAAAAACTGTTTTTT. Translation gives CASSVGTTNEKLFF.